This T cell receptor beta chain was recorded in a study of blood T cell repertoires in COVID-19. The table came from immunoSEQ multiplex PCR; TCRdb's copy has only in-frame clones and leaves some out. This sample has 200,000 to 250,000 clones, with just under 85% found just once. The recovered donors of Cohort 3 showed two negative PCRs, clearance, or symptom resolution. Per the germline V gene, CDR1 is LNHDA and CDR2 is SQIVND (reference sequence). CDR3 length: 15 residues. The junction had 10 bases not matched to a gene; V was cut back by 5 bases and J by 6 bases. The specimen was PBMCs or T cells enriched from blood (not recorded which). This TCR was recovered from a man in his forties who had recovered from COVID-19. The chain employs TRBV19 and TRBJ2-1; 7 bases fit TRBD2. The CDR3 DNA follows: TGTGCCAGTAGTTCGGGCGGGAGATACGTCAATGAGCAGTTCTTC. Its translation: CASSSGGRYVNEQFF. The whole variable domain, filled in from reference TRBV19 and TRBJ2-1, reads DGGITQSPKYLFRKEGQNVTLSCEQNLNHDAMYWYRQDPGQGLRLIYYSQIVNDFQKGDIAEGYSVSREKKESFPLTVTSAQKNPTAFYLCASSSGGRYVNEQFFGPGTRLTVL.